This T cell receptor beta chain was documented in a study of CD8 T cells in Susac syndrome. RNA totalling about 0.5 to 1 ug underwent reverse transcription with random hexamers. TCRdb re-derived calls from the immunoSEQ multiplex PCR reads in MiXCR, one entry per CDR3 protein. Of about 160,000 distinct CDR3 sequences in the sample, roughly nine tenths are singletons; the top ten hold 0.08%. Sequencing targeted TCR beta in T cells from blood (CD8+ and CD4+). The CD8+ and CD4+ T cells were isolated magnetically using a negative isolation approach, whereas the TEMRA cells were enriched by FACS. From germline, CDR1 is GTSNPN and CDR2 SVGIG (reference sequence). This CDR3 region has 11 residues. The ends were cut back, 1 base at V and 9 bases at J, with 7 bases in the middle.

The rearrangement links TRBV30 to TRBJ2-1; a possible D gene is TRBD2 (5 bases). Sequencing was carried out using CD4+ T cells from PBMCs. The origin of this receptor is a human donor in good health. CDR3 sequence: CAWSAGSEQFF. In DNA, the CDR3 is TGTGCCTGGAGTGCGGGGAGTGAGCAGTTCTTC.